These 19 T cell receptor beta chains were sequenced from one sample in a study of molecular identifiers for immune sequencing clone quantification. TCRdb called the PCR reads again in MiXCR, with one record for every CDR3 protein. The repertoire holds just over 40,000 distinct CDR3 sequences, with 24% as singletons. The specimen was naive CD8+ T cells from blood, with Jurkat cell RNA spiked in. The subset: FACS-sorted CD8+CD4-CCR7+CD45RA+ naive T cells. The receptors derive from a human donor in good health. Some libraries in this study had Jurkat cell RNA spiked in.

This clonotype showed up many times. This chain joins TRBV9 and TRBJ2-3, with a possible D match to TRBD1 (6 bases). The V gene lost 4 bases and the J gene lost 0 bases, with 12 bases spanning the gap. The CDR3 is made up of 15 amino acids. Germline V gene data show CDR1 as SGDLS and CDR2 as YYNGEE. CDR3 bases: TGTGCCAGCAGCCGACAGGACCTTAGCACAGATACGCAGTATTTT. Translating it yields CASSRQDLSTDTQYF.

Notes on this clonotype: The CDR3 does not close with the conserved phenylalanine or tryptophan, likely indicating a read error. The chain uses TRBV4-1 and TRBJ2-1; D is possibly TRBD2 (5 bases). CDR3 length equals 15 residues. V lost 0 bases, J lost 8 bases, and 14 bases lay in between. From germline, CDR1 is MGHRA and CDR2 YSYEKL. CDR3 sequence reads: CASSQDLETIYEQFV. Here the CDR3 DNA reads TGCGCCAGCAGCCAAGATTTGGAGACTATTTATGAGCAGTTCGTC.

This clonotype was picked up many times. The J gene is TRBJ1-5, the V gene TRBV6-5, with 7 bases fitting TRBD1. Germline loops: CDR1 MNHEY, CDR2 SVGAGI. The CDR3 covers 13 residues. V shed 7 bases and J 5 bases; nucleotides not matched to a gene: 5. The CDR3 nucleotides read TGTGCCAGCACCCCTGGGACAGATCAGCCCCAGCATTTT. Residues: CASTPGTDQPQHF.

This clonotype was seen a few times. The rearrangement joins TRBV18 to TRBJ2-7; TRBD2 agrees at 12 bases. With 8 bases clipped from V and 7 bases from J, the junction kept 6 bases outside the gene matches. CDR1 and CDR2 (germline): KGHSH, LQKENI. The CDR3 has 13 residues. The CDR3 protein is CASTTSGSREQYF. The CDR3 bases are TGTGCCAGCACGACTAGCGGGAGTAGGGAGCAGTACTTC.

This clonotype has a count of ten or more. This chain connects TRBV6-5 to TRBJ1-1; D is unresolved. Germline lookup yields CDR1 MNHEY and CDR2 SVGAGI. This CDR3 spans 15 amino acids. V dropped 4 bases and J dropped 4 bases, with 16 bases sitting between them. The CDR3 nucleotides are TGTGCCAGCAGTTTGTCAGGATTGGGAACCACTGAAGCTTTCTTT. As protein: CASSLSGLGTTEAFF.

At least ten counts were recorded for this clonotype. The chain combines TRBV11-2 with TRBJ1-6; 7 nucleotides align to TRBD1. Germline-derived CDR1 and CDR2 are SGHAT and FQNNGV. The V and J ends lost 2 bases and 3 bases, in that order; junction bases with no gene match: 4. The CDR3 length is 16 residues. Here the CDR3 DNA reads TGTGCCAGCAGCTTAAGGGACAGTTTCTATAATTCACCCCTCCACTTT. Translation gives CASSLRDSFYNSPLHF.

V is TRBV12-3 or TRBV12-4 and J is TRBJ2-4; the D is unclear. This CDR3 spans 11 amino acids. Trimming shortened V by 5 bases and J by 10 bases, and 9 bases separated the two germline ends. The chain's CDR3 is CASSHTRIQYF. The CDR3 DNA sequence: TGTGCCAGCAGTCATACGAGGATTCAGTACTTC.

The table lists this clonotype with many counts. The genes are TRBV9 and TRBJ2-3; D remains unclear. Germline CDR1 SGDLS, CDR2 YYNGEE. CDR3 length: 12 amino acids. V lost 4 bases to trimming and J lost 2 bases, with 5 bases between them. CDR3 amino acids: CASSSYTDTQYF. CDR3 coding DNA: TGTGCCAGCAGCTCCTACACAGATACGCAGTATTTT. Full variable domain (missing parts from reference TRBV9 and TRBJ2-3): DSGVTQTPKHLITATGQRVTLRCSPRSGDLSVYWYQQSLDQGLQFLIQYYNGEERAKGNILERFSAQQFPDLHSELNLSSLELGDSALYFCASSSYTDTQYFGPGTRLTVL.

This clonotype was observed at least ten times. The chain couples TRBV6-2 or TRBV6-3 to TRBJ2-3; no clear D gene. The CDR3 is made up of 13 amino acids. V lost 5 bases to trimming and J lost 0 bases, with 6 bases between them. Germline lookup yields CDR1 MNHEY and CDR2 SVGEGT. The DNA of the CDR3 is TGTGCCAGCAGTCCCGGGAGCACAGATACGCAGTATTTT. Protein sequence: CASSPGSTDTQYF.

This clonotype showed up just a few times. The chain is built from TRBV28 and TRBJ2-2; D perhaps matches TRBD2 (6 bases). CDR1 MDHEN and CDR2 SYDVKM come from the germline V gene. Trimming pared 7 bases from V and 2 bases from J, leaving 11 bases between. This CDR3 spans 14 amino acids. CDR3 nucleotides: TGTGCCAGCAACCTGGGACTCAACACCGGGGAGCTGTTTTTT. As protein: CASNLGLNTGELFF.

This clonotype is judged medium-sized. The chain uses TRBV7-9 and TRBJ2-3, with D uncertain. The CDR3 has 15 amino acids. The germline CDR1 and CDR2 sequences are SEHNR and FQNEAQ (reference sequence). The ends were cut back, 4 bases at V and 1 base at J, with 12 bases in the middle. CDR3 sequence: CASSSEDLRTDTQYF. In nucleotides, the CDR3 is TGTGCCAGCAGCTCCGAGGATCTACGCACAGATACGCAGTATTTT.

This clonotype has a count of ten or more. The rearrangement uses TRBV6-5 and TRBJ2-3; D may be TRBD1 (5 bases). The V end was cut by 5 bases, the J end by 4 bases, with 19 bases between. The CDR3 runs to 16 residues. CDR1 MNHEY and CDR2 SVGAGI come from the germline V gene. CDR3 nucleotides: TGTGCCAGCAGTCAACACGGACACTTAGCCCCAGATACGCAGTATTTT. This codes for CASSQHGHLAPDTQYF.

This chain joins TRBV15 and TRBJ2-7; D is possibly TRBD1 (5 bases). The germline V gene has CDR1 LNHNV and CDR2 YYDKDF (reference sequence). Trimming took off 0 bases at V and 2 bases at J, with 8 bases between the two ends. The CDR3 length is 14 residues. CDR3 DNA sequence: TGTGCCACCAGCAGAGATACAGGCACCTACGAGCAGTACTTC. Amino acid sequence: CATSRDTGTYEQYF.

In its sample, this clonotype was seen many times. This sequence joins TRBV28 and TRBJ2-7; tentatively, D is TRBD2 (6 bases). Trimming stripped 2 bases from V and 0 bases from J, with 11 bases between. Germline V CDR1 and CDR2: MDHEN, SYDVKM. The CDR3 loop spans 15 amino acids. Here the CDR3 reads CASSLPAGGSYEQYF. Here the CDR3 DNA reads TGTGCCAGCAGTTTACCCGCCGGGGGCTCCTACGAGCAGTACTTC.

A remark on this clonotype: Since a much larger clone is just one base distant, this may be a read error. The chain couples TRBV28 to TRBJ2-1, with 7 nucleotides matching TRBD2. The CDR3 is 13 amino acids. Germline-derived CDR1 and CDR2 are MDHEN and SYDVKM. Written as DNA, the CDR3 is TGTGCCTGCAGTTTGACTAGCAGCAATGAGCAGTTCTTC. Translation: CACSLTSSNEQFF.

With respect to this clonotype: This clone may be a read error of a much larger clone one base away. This sequence joins TRBV28 and TRBJ2-2, with TRBD2 matching 8 bases. There are 14 residues in the CDR3. With V trimmed by 5 bases and J by 6 bases, 5 bases remained unmatched. Germline CDR1 and CDR2: MDHEN and SYDVKM. For the CDR3, the DNA is TGTGCCAGCAGTATTCCAGCGGGAGCCGGGGAGCTGTTTTTT. Its protein product is CASSIPAGAGELFF.

This clonotype was counted ten times or more. The chain joins TRBV6-2 or TRBV6-3 to TRBJ2-5; D not resolved. The CDR3 has 12 amino acids. Germline V gives CDR1 MNHEY, CDR2 SVGEGT. V shed 1 base and J shed 4 bases, with 4 bases lying between them. CDR3 nucleotides: TGTGCCAGCAGTTACTGGTTAGAGACCCAGTACTTC. Protein: CASSYWLETQYF.

The genes are TRBV12-3 or TRBV12-4 and TRBJ2-7; weak D call: TRBD2 (6 bases). The CDR3 sequence is 14 residues long. V lost 3 bases and J 3 bases, leaving 12 bases between the germline ends. The CDR3 DNA follows: TGTGCCAGCAGTTTGGGCCCGGGACTCTACGAGCAGTACTTC. Residues: CASSLGPGLYEQYF.

The sample holds many counts of this clonotype. V gene TRBV5-8 combines with J gene TRBJ2-3; the match to TRBD2 covers 9 bases. The CDR3 loop spans 17 amino acids. V lost 0 bases, J lost 5 bases, and 10 bases stayed unmatched. Germline CDR1 and CDR2: SGHTS and YDEGEE. The CDR3 sequence: CASSLEVSGSVVDTQYF. The CDR3 DNA follows: TGTGCCAGCAGCTTGGAGGTTAGCGGGAGCGTTGTAGATACGCAGTATTTT.